The clone carrying this T cell receptor beta chain showed up just once. The antigen is unknown. V lost 3 bases and J lost 7; bases outside the gene matches: 6. The CDR3 length is 16 residues. Germline V CDR1 and CDR2: LNHNV, YYDKDF (reference sequence). This record belongs to a study of shared clonotypes between healthy human individuals. Regarding the study as a whole: The diversity represented, both genetic and in exposure history, was limited by few donors.

Clones were read by immunoSEQ multiplex PCR, and TCRdb kept only the in-frame ones, dropping some. The data contain over a million clones, about four fifths of them singletons. This receptor was identified in a man between 18 and 29 years old in good health. Some clones in this sample may be carry-over from other donors' samples. V is TRBV15 and J is TRBJ1-4, with 12 bases fitting TRBD1. The sample comprised memory CD4+ T cells from PBMCs. The subset: CD45RA-negative fraction. The CDR3 nucleotides are TGTGCCACCAGCAGGGGACAGGGGGCGTCGGGTGAAAAACTGTTTTTT. This encodes CATSRGQGASGEKLFF.